This paragraph reports one T cell receptor (beta chain). This record belongs to a study of blood T cell repertoires in COVID-19. Study summary: In each case, the material was cDNA or gDNA derived from T cells, B-cell-depleted T cells, or PBMCs.

The authors' processing: The assay estimated nucleated cells by amplifying reference gene primers. Generated by immunoSEQ multiplex PCR, the TCRdb table keeps only in-frame clones and is missing some. That table is the source of V, J and clone size, and D and trimming were worked out from the DNA. The table has fewer than 350,000 clones, just over 90% seen once. The V gene lost 3 bases and the J gene lost 9 bases, with 11 bases spanning the gap. The CDR3 contains 12 residues. The germline V gene has CDR1 SGHTA and CDR2 FQGNSA. Participants spanned ages roughly 18 to 90 years and resided in roughly 26 US areas.

This receptor was obtained from a woman aged 35 to 49 with acute COVID-19. The specimen sequenced was PBMCs or T cells enriched from blood (not recorded which). The rearrangement joins TRBV7-2 to TRBJ1-2; D is unresolved. The CDR3 DNA sequence: TGTGCCAGCAGCTTGGCAGGCCTTCGCTACACCTTC. It yields the protein CASSLAGLRYTF.